What follows describes a single T cell receptor (beta chain). The antigen is unknown. These data originate in a study of spatial heterogeneity in lung cancer. Study overall: Consistently, beta-chain sequences turned up in larger numbers than alpha-chain sequences did. Whole-study findings and limits: Expanded intratumoral alpha and beta TCR counts tracked tumor mutation counts.

Time point described: sample taken at primary tumor resection. Germline lookup yields CDR1 DFQATT and CDR2 SNEGSKA (reference sequence). The length of the CDR3 is 14 residues. V was clipped by 6 bases and J by 2 bases, with 16 bases between them. TCR cDNA molecules were tagged individually, and each one carried a unique molecular identifier. TCRdb itself ran the 5' RACE reads through MiXCR, one entry per CDR3 protein. The sample contains around 13,000 distinct CDR3 sequences, over 6.5% of which appear only once. This sample comprised lung tumor tissue, obtained at surgery. The chain combines TRBV20-1 with TRBJ2-5, with D possibly being TRBD2 (5 bases). This sequence was found in a female donor with early-stage non-small cell lung cancer. Written as DNA, the CDR3 is TGCAGTGCCCAACCGGAGGTGGGGCAAGAGACCCAGTACTTC. Amino acids: CSAQPEVGQETQYF.